The 8 T cell receptor beta chains presented below share a single source sample, sequenced in a study of T cells in Graves' hyperthyroidism and ophthalmopathy. The source material, RNA transcripts, was used to amplify TCR beta CDR3 regions. Primed by the HTBI set, a first-round RT-PCR was run on the TCR CDR3. Via MiXCR, TCRdb re-called the multiplex PCR reads, giving one row per CDR3 protein. The table has fewer than 650,000 distinct CDR3 sequences, about 14% seen once. Sequenced material: blood. All receptors come from a woman between 35 and 50 years old with Graves' ophthalmopathy.

In its sample, this clonotype was seen many times. The chain recombines TRBV27 with TRBJ2-7, with D possibly matching TRBD1 (5 bases). Germline values: CDR1 MNHEY, CDR2 SMNVEV (reference sequence). Trimming left V 2 bases short and J 6 bases short, with 11 bases between. The CDR3 is 13 amino acids. The CDR3 loop is CASSLQGSGEQYF. The CDR3 DNA reads as TGTGCCAGCAGTTTACAGGGATCTGGCGAGCAGTACTTC.

For this clonotype: A junction end diverges from the germline sequence, so it may reflect a read error. J is TRBJ2-7 and V is TRBV3-1; 12 positions match TRBD2. Germline CDR1 LGHDT, CDR2 YNNKEL (reference sequence). The CDR3 consists of 19 residues. In DNA, the CDR3 is TGTGCCAGCACCCAAGGAAGGGCCCTGCGGACTAGCGGGACATACGAGCAGTACTTC. Translation: CASTQGRALRTSGTYEQYF.

This clonotype occurred many times. The chain employs TRBV6-2 or TRBV6-3 and TRBJ1-2, with D maybe TRBD1 (6 bases). V lost 9 bases to trimming and J lost 4 bases, with 15 bases between them. Germline-derived CDR1 and CDR2 are MNHEY and SVGEGT. The CDR3 length is 13 residues. CDR3 coding DNA: TGTGCCAGTGGAACCGCAGGGGTCTATGGCTACACCTTC. It is translated as CASGTAGVYGYTF.

The rearrangement uses TRBV13 and TRBJ2-4, with D unresolved. V gave up 0 bases and J gave up 7 bases, with 10 bases separating them. Germline V CDR1 and CDR2: PRHDT, FYEKMQ (reference sequence). CDR3 length equals 14 residues. This chain's CDR3 is CASSLGAPGNIQYF. The DNA for the CDR3 is TGTGCCAGCAGCTTAGGGGCCCCCGGGAACATTCAGTACTTC.

This clonotype was picked up many times. This chain links TRBV7-9 with TRBJ2-7, with D hard to call. V lost 2 bases and J lost 2, with 10 bases in between. This CDR3 region has 14 residues. CDR1 and CDR2 (germline): SEHNR, FQNEAQ (reference sequence). CDR3 region: CASSLPEKTYEQYF. CDR3 nucleotide sequence: TGTGCCAGCAGCTTACCCGAGAAGACCTACGAGCAGTACTTC. The whole variable domain, filled in from reference TRBV7-9 and TRBJ2-7, reads DTGVSQNPRHKITKRGQNVTFRCDPISEHNRLYWYRQTLGQGPEFLTYFQNEAQLEKSRLLSDRFSAERPKGSFSTLEIQRTEQGDSAMYLCASSLPEKTYEQYFGPGTRLTVT.

This clonotype was seen many times. The chain uses TRBV19 and TRBJ2-2; D might be TRBD1 (5 bases). CDR3 length: 13 residues. Germline-derived CDR1 and CDR2 are LNHDA and SQIVND (reference sequence). The germline V and J ends were trimmed by 8 bases and 0 bases, with 7 bases remaining between them. CDR3 in DNA: TGTGCCAGTGCCAGGGCGAACACCGGGGAGCTGTTTTTT. This codes for CASARANTGELFF.

Many counts were recorded for this clonotype. The chain combines TRBV27 with TRBJ2-1; D is ambiguous. The germline V and J ends were trimmed by 0 bases and 3 bases, with 6 bases remaining between them. This CDR3 comprises 14 residues. CDR1 MNHEY and CDR2 SMNVEV come from the germline V gene (reference sequence). CDR3 protein: CASSLSPIYNEQFF. In nucleotides, the CDR3 is TGTGCCAGCAGTTTATCCCCGATCTACAATGAGCAGTTCTTC.

This clonotype has at least ten counts. The V and J genes are TRBV27 and TRBJ1-2; no definite D call. CDR1 and CDR2 from the germline V gene are MNHEY and SMNVEV (reference sequence). Trimming shortened V by 4 bases and J by 4 bases, and 13 bases separated the two germline ends. CDR3 size: 14 residues. The CDR3 loop is CASSSRVGGYGYTF. In DNA, the CDR3 is TGTGCCAGCAGTTCACGGGTGGGTGGCTATGGCTACACCTTC.